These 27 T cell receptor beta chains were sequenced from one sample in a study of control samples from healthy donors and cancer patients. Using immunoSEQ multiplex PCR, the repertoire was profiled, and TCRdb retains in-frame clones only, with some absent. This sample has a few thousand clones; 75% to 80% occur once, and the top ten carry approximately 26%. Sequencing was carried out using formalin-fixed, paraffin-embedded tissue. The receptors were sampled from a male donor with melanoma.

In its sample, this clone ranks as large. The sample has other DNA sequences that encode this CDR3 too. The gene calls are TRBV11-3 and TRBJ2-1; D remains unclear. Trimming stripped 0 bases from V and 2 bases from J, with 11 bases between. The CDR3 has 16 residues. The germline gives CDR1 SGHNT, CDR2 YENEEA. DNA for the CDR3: TGTGCCAGCAGCTTAGATCTAGGTCTTGCCTACAATGAGCAGTTCTTC. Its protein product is CASSLDLGLAYNEQFF.

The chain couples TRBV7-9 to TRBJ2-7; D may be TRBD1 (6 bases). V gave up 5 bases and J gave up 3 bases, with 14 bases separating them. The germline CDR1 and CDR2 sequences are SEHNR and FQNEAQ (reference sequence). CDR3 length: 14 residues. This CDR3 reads CASSLTGEFYEQYF. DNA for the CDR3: TGTGCCAGCAGCCTGACAGGAGAGTTCTACGAGCAGTACTTC.

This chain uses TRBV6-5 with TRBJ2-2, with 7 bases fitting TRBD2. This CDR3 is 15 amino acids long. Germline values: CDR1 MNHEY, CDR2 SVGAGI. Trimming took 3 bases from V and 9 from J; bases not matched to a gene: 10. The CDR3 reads CASSYGLGATRELFF. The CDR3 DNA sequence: TGTGCCAGCAGTTATGGACTAGGAGCGACCAGGGAGCTGTTTTTT.

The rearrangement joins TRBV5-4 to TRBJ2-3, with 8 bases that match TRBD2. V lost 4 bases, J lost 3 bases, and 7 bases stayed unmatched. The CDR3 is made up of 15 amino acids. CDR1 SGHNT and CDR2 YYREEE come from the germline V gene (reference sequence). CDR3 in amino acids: CASSPGGAGTDTQYF. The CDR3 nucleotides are TGTGCCAGCAGCCCCGGGGGGGCCGGAACAGATACGCAGTATTTT.

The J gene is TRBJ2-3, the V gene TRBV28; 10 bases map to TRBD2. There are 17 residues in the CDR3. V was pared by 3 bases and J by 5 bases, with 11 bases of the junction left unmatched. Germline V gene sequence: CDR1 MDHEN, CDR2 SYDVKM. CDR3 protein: CASSFSSLAGDVDTQYF. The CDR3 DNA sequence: TGTGCCAGCAGTTTTTCAAGCCTAGCGGGAGATGTAGATACGCAGTATTTT.

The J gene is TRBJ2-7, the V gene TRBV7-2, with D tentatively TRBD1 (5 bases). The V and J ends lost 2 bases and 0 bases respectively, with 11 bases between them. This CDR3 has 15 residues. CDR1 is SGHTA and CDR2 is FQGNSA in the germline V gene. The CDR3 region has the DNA TGTGCCAGCAGCTTAAGGGGTCAAGGCTCCTACGAGCAGTACTTC. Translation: CASSLRGQGSYEQYF.

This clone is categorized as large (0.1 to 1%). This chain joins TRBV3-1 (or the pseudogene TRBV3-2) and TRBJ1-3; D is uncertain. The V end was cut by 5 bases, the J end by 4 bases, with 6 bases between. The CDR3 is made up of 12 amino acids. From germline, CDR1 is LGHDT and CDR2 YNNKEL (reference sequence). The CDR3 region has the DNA TGTGCCAGCAGCGCACAGGGAAACACCATATATTTT. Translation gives CASSAQGNTIYF.

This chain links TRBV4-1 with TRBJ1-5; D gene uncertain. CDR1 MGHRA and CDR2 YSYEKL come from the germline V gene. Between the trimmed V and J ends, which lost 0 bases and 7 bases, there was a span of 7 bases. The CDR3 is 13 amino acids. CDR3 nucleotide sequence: TGCGCCAGCAGCCAAGATGTACGACAGCCCCAGCATTTT. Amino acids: CASSQDVRQPQHF.

CDR3 region: CASSPLAGGLNEQFF. The CDR3 region has the DNA TGTGCCAGCAGCCCACTAGCGGGAGGCTTGAATGAGCAGTTCTTC. V gene TRBV7-2 combines with J gene TRBJ2-1, with 12 bases that match TRBD2. V was pared by 5 bases and J by 7 bases, with 6 bases of the junction left unmatched. CDR1 and CDR2 (germline): SGHTA, FQGNSA. The CDR3 contains 15 residues.

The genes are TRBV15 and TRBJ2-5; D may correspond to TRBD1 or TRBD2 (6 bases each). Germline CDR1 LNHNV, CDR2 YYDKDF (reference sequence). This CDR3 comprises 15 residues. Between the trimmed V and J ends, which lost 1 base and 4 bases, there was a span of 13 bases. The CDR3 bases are TGTGCCACCAGCAGAGGAGGAGGGGGGCGAGAGACCCAGTACTTC. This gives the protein CATSRGGGGRETQYF.

The CDR3 loop is CAISEPGGGSGRGSYEQYF. CDR3 bases: TGTGCCATCAGTGAGCCGGGAGGGGGTAGCGGGAGAGGGTCCTACGAGCAGTACTTC. This rearrangement joins TRBV10-3 to TRBJ2-7; 9 positions match TRBD2. CDR1 and CDR2 from the germline V gene are ENHRY and SYGVKD. The CDR3 extends over 19 amino acids. Losses at the gene ends were 2 bases for V and 1 base for J; bases not matched to a gene: 15.

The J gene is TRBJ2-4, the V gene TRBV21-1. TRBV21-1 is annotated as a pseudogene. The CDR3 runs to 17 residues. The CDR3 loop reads CASSKGAVFLTKNIQYF. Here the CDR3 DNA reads TGTGCCAGCAGCAAAGGGGCGGTGTTCCTAACCAAAAACATTCAGTACTTC.

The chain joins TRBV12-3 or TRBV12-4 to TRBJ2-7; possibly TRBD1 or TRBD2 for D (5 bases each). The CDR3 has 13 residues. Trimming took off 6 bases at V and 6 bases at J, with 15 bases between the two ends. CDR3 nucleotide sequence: TGTGCCAGCAGCCTAGTTGAGGGGTCCGAGCAGTACTTC. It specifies CASSLVEGSEQYF.

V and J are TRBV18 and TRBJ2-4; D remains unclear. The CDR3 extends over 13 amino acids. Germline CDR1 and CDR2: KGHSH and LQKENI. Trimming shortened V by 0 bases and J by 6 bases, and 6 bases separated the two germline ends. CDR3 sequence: CASSPPGLNIQYF. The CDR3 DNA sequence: TGTGCCAGCTCACCACCGGGTCTAAACATTCAGTACTTC.

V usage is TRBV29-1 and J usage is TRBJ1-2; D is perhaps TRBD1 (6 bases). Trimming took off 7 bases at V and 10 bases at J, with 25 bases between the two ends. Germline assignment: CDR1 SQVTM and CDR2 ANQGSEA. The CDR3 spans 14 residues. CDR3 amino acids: CSGKTGRSPNDYTF. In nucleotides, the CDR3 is TGCAGCGGGAAGACAGGTCGCTCGCCTAATGACTACACCTTC.

CDR3 protein: CASSWTGNTIYF. For the CDR3, the DNA is TGTGCCAGCAGCTGGACTGGAAACACCATATATTTT. The V gene is TRBV14, the J gene TRBJ1-3; D not resolved. This CDR3 has 12 residues. V lost 5 bases, J lost 2 bases, and 4 bases lay in between. From germline, CDR1 is SGHDN and CDR2 FVKESK.

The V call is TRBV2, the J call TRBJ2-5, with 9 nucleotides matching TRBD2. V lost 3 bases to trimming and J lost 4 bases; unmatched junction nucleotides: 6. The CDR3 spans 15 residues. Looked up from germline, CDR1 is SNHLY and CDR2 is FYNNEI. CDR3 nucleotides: TGTGCCAGCAGTGAGCCAGCGGGAGGTGGAGAGACCCAGTACTTC. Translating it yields CASSEPAGGGETQYF. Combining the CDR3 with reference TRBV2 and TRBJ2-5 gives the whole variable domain EPEVTQTPSHQVTQMGQEVILRCVPISNHLYFYWYRQILGQKVEFLVSFYNNEISEKSEIFDDQFSVERPDGSNFTLKIRSTKLEDSAMYFCASSEPAGGGETQYFGPGTRLLVL.

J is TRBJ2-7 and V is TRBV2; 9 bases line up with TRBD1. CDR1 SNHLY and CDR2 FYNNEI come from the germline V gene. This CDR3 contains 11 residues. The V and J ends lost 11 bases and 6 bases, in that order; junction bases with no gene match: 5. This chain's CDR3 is CAGGQGSEQYF. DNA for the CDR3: TGTGCCGGAGGACAGGGGAGCGAGCAGTACTTC.

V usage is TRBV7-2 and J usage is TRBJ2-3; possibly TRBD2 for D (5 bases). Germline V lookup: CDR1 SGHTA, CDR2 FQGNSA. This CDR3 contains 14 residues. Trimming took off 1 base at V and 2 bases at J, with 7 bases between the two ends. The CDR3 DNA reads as TGTGCCAGCAGCTTAGTTAGCGCCACAGATACGCAGTATTTT. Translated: CASSLVSATDTQYF.

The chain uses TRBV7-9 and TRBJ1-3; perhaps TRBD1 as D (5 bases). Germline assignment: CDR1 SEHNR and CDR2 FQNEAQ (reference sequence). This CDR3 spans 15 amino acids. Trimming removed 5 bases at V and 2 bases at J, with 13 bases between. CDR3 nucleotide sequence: TGTGCCAGCAGCGGAGGGGAAAGGCCTGGAAACACCATATATTTT. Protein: CASSGGERPGNTIYF.

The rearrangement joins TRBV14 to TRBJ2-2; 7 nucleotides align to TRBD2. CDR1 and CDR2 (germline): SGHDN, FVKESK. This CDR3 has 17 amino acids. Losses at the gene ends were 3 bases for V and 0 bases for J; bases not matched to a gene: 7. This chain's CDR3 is CASSQWGGLTNTGELFF. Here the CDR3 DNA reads TGTGCCAGCAGCCAGTGGGGGGGTTTAACGAACACCGGGGAGCTGTTTTTT.

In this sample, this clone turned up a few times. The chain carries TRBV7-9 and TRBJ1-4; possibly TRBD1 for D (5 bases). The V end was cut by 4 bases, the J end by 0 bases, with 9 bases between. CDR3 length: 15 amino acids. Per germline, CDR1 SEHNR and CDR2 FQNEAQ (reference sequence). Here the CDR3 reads CASSSLGATNEKLFF. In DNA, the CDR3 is TGTGCCAGCAGCTCCCTGGGGGCAACTAATGAAAAACTGTTTTTT. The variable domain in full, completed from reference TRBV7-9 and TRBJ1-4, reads DTGVSQNPRHKITKRGQNVTFRCDPISEHNRLYWYRQTLGQGPEFLTYFQNEAQLEKSRLLSDRFSAERPKGSFSTLEIQRTEQGDSAMYLCASSSLGATNEKLFFGSGTQLSVL.

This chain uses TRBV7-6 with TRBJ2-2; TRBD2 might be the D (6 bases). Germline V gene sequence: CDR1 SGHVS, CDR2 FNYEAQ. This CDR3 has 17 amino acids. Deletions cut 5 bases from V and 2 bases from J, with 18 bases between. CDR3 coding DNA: TGTGCCAGCAGCCTCGTCGCGGGGCGGCCTAACACCGGGGAGCTGTTTTTT. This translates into CASSLVAGRPNTGELFF.

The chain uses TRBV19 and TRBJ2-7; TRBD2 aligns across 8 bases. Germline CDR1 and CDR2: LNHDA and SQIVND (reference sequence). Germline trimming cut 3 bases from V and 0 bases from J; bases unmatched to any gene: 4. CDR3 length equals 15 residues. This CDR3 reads CASSIRAGGSYEQYF. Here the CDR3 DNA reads TGTGCCAGTAGTATTAGGGCGGGGGGCTCCTACGAGCAGTACTTC.

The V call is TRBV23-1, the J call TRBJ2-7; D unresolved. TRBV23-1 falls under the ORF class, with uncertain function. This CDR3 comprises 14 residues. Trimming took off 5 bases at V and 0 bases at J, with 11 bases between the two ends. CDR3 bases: TGCGCCAGCAGTGACTGTAGAGTCTCCTACGAGCAGTACTTC. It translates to CASSDCRVSYEQYF.

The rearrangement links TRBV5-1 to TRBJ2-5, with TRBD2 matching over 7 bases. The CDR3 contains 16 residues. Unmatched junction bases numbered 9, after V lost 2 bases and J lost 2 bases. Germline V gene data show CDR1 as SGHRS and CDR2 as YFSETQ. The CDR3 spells CASSFGAGTIQETQYF. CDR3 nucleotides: TGCGCCAGCAGCTTCGGGGCAGGGACTATACAAGAGACCCAGTACTTC. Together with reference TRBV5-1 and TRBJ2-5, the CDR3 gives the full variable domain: KAGVTQTPRYLIKTRGQQVTLSCSPISGHRSVSWYQQTPGQGLQFLFEYFSETQRNKGNFPGRFSGRQFSNSRSEMNVSTLELGDSALYLCASSFGAGTIQETQYFGPGTRLLVL.

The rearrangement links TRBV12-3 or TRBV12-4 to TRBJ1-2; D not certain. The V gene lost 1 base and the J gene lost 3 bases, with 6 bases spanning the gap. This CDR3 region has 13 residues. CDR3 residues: CASSLGRHYGYTF. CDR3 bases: TGTGCCAGCAGTTTAGGACGGCACTATGGCTACACCTTC.